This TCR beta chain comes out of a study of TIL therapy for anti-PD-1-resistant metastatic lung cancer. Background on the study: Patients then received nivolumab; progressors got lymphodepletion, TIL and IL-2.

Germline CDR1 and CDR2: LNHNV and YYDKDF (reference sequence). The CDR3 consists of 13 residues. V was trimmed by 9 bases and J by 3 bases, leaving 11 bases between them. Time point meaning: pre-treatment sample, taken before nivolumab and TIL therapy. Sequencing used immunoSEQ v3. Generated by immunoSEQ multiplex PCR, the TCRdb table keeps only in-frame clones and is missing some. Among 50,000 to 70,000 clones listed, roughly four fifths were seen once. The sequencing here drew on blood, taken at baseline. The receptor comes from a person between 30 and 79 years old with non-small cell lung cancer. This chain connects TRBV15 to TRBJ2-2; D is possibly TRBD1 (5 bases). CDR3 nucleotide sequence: TGTGCCACGGCCGACAGATACACCGGGGAGCTGTTTTTT. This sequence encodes CATADRYTGELFF.